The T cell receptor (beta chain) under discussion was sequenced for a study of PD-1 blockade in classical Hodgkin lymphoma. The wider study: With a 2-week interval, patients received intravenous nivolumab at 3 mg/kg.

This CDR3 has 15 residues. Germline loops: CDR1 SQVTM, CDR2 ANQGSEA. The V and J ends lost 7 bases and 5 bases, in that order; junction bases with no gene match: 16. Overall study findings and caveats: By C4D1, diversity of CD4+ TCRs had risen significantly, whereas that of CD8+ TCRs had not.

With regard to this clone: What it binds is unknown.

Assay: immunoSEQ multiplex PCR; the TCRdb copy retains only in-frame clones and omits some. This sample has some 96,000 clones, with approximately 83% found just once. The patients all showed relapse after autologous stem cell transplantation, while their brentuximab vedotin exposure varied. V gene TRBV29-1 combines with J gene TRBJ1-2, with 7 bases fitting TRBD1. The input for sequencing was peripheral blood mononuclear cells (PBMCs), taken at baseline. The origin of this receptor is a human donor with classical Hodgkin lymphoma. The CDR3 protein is CSANGDSSALYGYTF. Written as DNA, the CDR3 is TGCAGCGCAAACGGGGACAGCTCCGCCCTTTATGGCTACACCTTC.